These 32 T cell receptor beta chains originate from one sample sequenced in a study of cytomegalovirus exposure and HLA in healthy donors. PCR amplification relied on 60 Vbeta primers (plus 13 Jbeta primers). Assay: immunoSEQ multiplex PCR; the TCRdb copy retains only in-frame clones and omits some. The sample yields tens of thousands of clones, around 80% seen once. Sequencing used PBMCs. The receptor set was obtained from a man aged 45 to 65 in good health and CMV-seronegative.

The chain joins TRBV5-4 to TRBJ1-2, with D possibly matching TRBD1 (6 bases). Germline CDR1 and CDR2: SGHNT and YYREEE (reference sequence). The CDR3 covers 16 residues. V was pared by 1 base and J by 2 bases, with 15 bases between. This chain's CDR3 is CASSLQGTPTNYGYTF. The DNA for the CDR3 is TGTGCCAGCAGCTTGCAGGGGACACCGACCAACTATGGCTACACCTTC.

This chain joins TRBV10-3 and TRBJ1-2, with TRBD1 as a possible D gene (5 bases). Germline CDR1 reads ENHRY; CDR2 reads SYGVKD. V was cut by 8 bases and J by 0 bases, with 13 bases left in between. The CDR3 runs 14 residues. CDR3 nucleotides: TGTGCCATCGCCGATTTGGGGCCTAACTATGGCTACACCTTC. The encoded protein is CAIADLGPNYGYTF.

The gene calls are TRBV2 and TRBJ2-5, with D possibly matching TRBD1 (5 bases). Per the germline V gene, CDR1 is SNHLY and CDR2 is FYNNEI. This CDR3 is built from 15 residues. The ends were cut back, 4 bases at V and 8 bases at J, with 20 bases in the middle. The CDR3 sequence: CASSGTNLKMGTQYF. The CDR3 DNA sequence: TGTGCCAGCAGTGGGACAAATTTAAAAATGGGAACCCAGTACTTC.

The CDR3 coding sequence is TGTGCCAGCAGTCCCGGAGGGGTGCGACGGGAAAAACTGTTTTTT. This gives the protein CASSPGGVRREKLFF. The gene calls are TRBV27 and TRBJ1-4, with D possibly being TRBD1 (5 bases). Germline CDR1 MNHEY, CDR2 SMNVEV (reference sequence). This CDR3 contains 15 residues. The V and J ends lost 5 bases and 8 bases respectively, with 18 bases between them.

This clone was observed once. The rearrangement uses TRBV5-5 and TRBJ1-1; tentatively, D is TRBD1 (5 bases). Trimming left V 3 bases short and J 1 base short, with 13 bases between. The CDR3 runs 15 residues. Germline V gene data show CDR1 as SGHKS and CDR2 as YYEKEE (reference sequence). DNA of the CDR3: TGTGCCAGCAGCTGGAACCCCAGGGCGAACACTGAAGCTTTCTTT. Amino acids: CASSWNPRANTEAFF.

The chain couples TRBV6-5 to TRBJ1-3; D uncertain. This CDR3 comprises 15 residues. The V and J ends lost 1 base and 0 bases respectively, with 7 bases between them. CDR1 and CDR2 from the germline V gene are MNHEY and SVGAGI. CDR3 sequence: CASSYFSGSGNTIYF. DNA of the CDR3: TGTGCCAGCAGTTACTTTTCCGGCTCTGGAAACACCATATATTTT.

V is TRBV6-6 and J is TRBJ2-2, with 9 bases that match TRBD1. The CDR3 covers 16 residues. The germline V gene encodes CDR1 MNHNY and CDR2 SVGAGI (reference sequence). V trimming: 1 base; J trimming: 5 bases; junction bases outside the gene matches: 5. The chain's CDR3 is CASSYYGQGPTGELFF. As DNA, the CDR3 is TGTGCCAGCAGTTACTATGGACAGGGGCCAACCGGGGAGCTGTTTTTT.

The chain couples TRBV19 to TRBJ2-1; 10 bases are a match to TRBD2. V lost 10 bases and J lost 2; bases outside the gene matches: 2. The CDR3 extends over 13 amino acids. Germline V gene data show CDR1 as LNHDA and CDR2 as SQIVND (reference sequence). As DNA, the CDR3 is TGTGCCACTACTAGCGGGACCTACAATGAGCAGTTCTTC. Amino acids: CATTSGTYNEQFF.

The genes are TRBV30 and TRBJ2-7, with 7 bases lining up with TRBD2. This CDR3 has 16 amino acids. Germline CDR1 is GTSNPN and CDR2 is SVGIG (reference sequence). Trimming at V came to 0 bases and at J to 4 bases, leaving 12 bases not matched to a gene. For the CDR3, the DNA is TGTGCCTGGAGTGTAAGATCCGGGACCGGGAGGTACGAGCAGTACTTC. Translated, it gives CAWSVRSGTGRYEQYF. The full variable domain, completed using reference TRBV30 and TRBJ2-7, is SQTIHQWPATLVQPVGSPLSLECTVEGTSNPNLYWYRQAAGRGLQLLFYSVGIGQISSEVPQNLSASRPQDRQFILSSKKLLLSDSGFYLCAWSVRSGTGRYEQYFGPGTRLTVT.

The chain combines TRBV25-1 with TRBJ1-1; 7 bases are a match to TRBD1. The germline V gene encodes CDR1 MGHDK and CDR2 SYGVNS. The CDR3 is 14 amino acids. V lost 5 bases, J lost 1 base, and 4 bases stayed unmatched. The CDR3 nucleotides read TGTGCCAGCAGTACCGACAGGGCGAACACTGAAGCTTTCTTT. It translates to CASSTDRANTEAFF.

This CDR3 reads CASSFGTGGVVFQETQYF. CDR3 nucleotides: TGTGCCAGCAGCTTTGGGACAGGGGGCGTGGTGTTTCAAGAGACCCAGTACTTC. This chain joins TRBV5-6 and TRBJ2-5; 12 nucleotides agree with TRBD1. Germline CDR1 SGHDT, CDR2 YYEEEE. The CDR3 totals 18 residues. Trimming took 2 bases from V and 2 from J; bases not matched to a gene: 10.

The genes are TRBV5-8 and TRBJ2-3, with a tentative D call TRBD2 (5 bases). The CDR3 is 17 amino acids. Germline V gene lookup returns CDR1 SGHTS and CDR2 YDEGEE. The V and J ends lost 1 base and 4 bases respectively, with 19 bases between them. The CDR3 sequence: CASSLRVGELVADTQYF. The CDR3, as DNA: TGTGCCAGCAGCTTGCGGGTCGGAGAACTAGTCGCAGATACGCAGTATTTT. The whole variable domain, remainder taken from reference TRBV5-8 and TRBJ2-3, is EAGVTQSPTHLIKTRGQQATLRCSPISGHTSVYWYQQALGLGLQFLLWYDEGEERNRGNFPPRFSGRQFPNYSSELNVNALELEDSALYLCASSLRVGELVADTQYFGPGTRLTVL.

The V gene is TRBV10-3, the J gene TRBJ1-1; D not certain. The CDR3 runs to 11 residues. Germline V lookup: CDR1 ENHRY, CDR2 SYGVKD. The V and J ends lost 6 bases and 1 base respectively, with 3 bases between them. The CDR3 DNA reads as TGTGCCATCAGGGCGAACACTGAAGCTTTCTTT. This encodes CAIRANTEAFF.

V and J are TRBV7-7 and TRBJ2-7; possibly TRBD1 for D (5 bases). CDR1 and CDR2 (germline): SSHAT, FNYEAQ (reference sequence). V was pared by 5 bases and J by 1 base, with 9 bases between. The CDR3 has 13 amino acids. CDR3 amino acids: CASSPGFSYEQYF. In DNA, the CDR3 is TGTGCCAGCAGCCCAGGGTTTTCCTACGAGCAGTACTTC.

The sample holds one count of this clone. This chain's CDR3 is CASSAPGQGANEQYF. Written as DNA, the CDR3 is TGTGCCAGCAGCGCACCGGGACAGGGGGCAAACGAGCAGTACTTC. V gene TRBV6-5 combines with J gene TRBJ2-7, with 12 bases aligning to TRBD1. CDR3 size: 15 residues. The trim removed 6 bases at V and 5 bases at J, leaving 8 bases unmatched. Germline CDR1 is MNHEY and CDR2 is SVGAGI.

This clone was found a few times. A read error may produce the germline difference seen at one junction end. The chain uses TRBV28 and TRBJ2-4, with 16 positions matching TRBD2. The CDR3 has 15 residues. Germline assignment: CDR1 MDHEN and CDR2 SYDVKM. CDR3 region: CASSALGLAGGLADF. The CDR3 nucleotides are TGTGCCAGCAGTGCCCTGGGACTAGCGGGGGGGCTGGCCGACTTC.

J is TRBJ2-3 and V is TRBV11-1, with 9 bases lining up with TRBD1. V was clipped by 1 base and J by 2 bases; unmatched bases: 4. Looked up from germline, CDR1 is SGHAT and CDR2 is FQDESV (reference sequence). The CDR3 totals 16 residues. The CDR3, as DNA: TGTGCCAGCAGCTTAGGGGACAGGGTACCCACAGATACGCAGTATTTT. It is translated as CASSLGDRVPTDTQYF.

The V gene is TRBV7-3, the J gene TRBJ1-1; D remains unclear. Germline V CDR1 and CDR2: SGHTA, FQGTGA. The V and J ends lost 4 bases and 4 bases respectively, with 10 bases between them. CDR3 size: 13 residues. The CDR3: CASSSGWSTEAFF. The CDR3 bases are TGTGCCAGCAGCTCGGGGTGGAGCACTGAAGCTTTCTTT.

The CDR3 spells CASNLTGEENNEQFF. The CDR3 DNA is TGTGCCAGCAACCTGACAGGGGAGGAGAACAATGAGCAGTTCTTC. V gene TRBV6-4 combines with J gene TRBJ2-1; 8 nucleotides agree with TRBD1. In germline, CDR1 is MRHNA, CDR2 SNTAGT. The trim removed 7 bases at V and 5 bases at J, leaving 10 bases unmatched. This CDR3 region has 15 residues.

This clone was seen a single time. This chain joins TRBV6-6 and TRBJ2-7; a weak D match, TRBD1 (5 bases). V gave up 0 bases and J gave up 3 bases, with 12 bases separating them. The CDR3 is 15 amino acids. CDR1 and CDR2 from the germline V gene are MNHNY and SVGAGI (reference sequence). The CDR3 protein is CASSYSEGVSYEQYF. CDR3 nucleotide sequence: TGTGCCAGCAGTTACTCTGAAGGGGTCAGCTACGAGCAGTACTTC.

This clone was seen just once. The rearrangement joins TRBV28 to TRBJ2-5, with TRBD1 identical over 12 bases. CDR1 is MDHEN and CDR2 is SYDVKM in the germline V gene. The V segment lost 10 bases and the J segment 4 bases; nucleotides outside the gene matches: 10. The CDR3 is 15 amino acids. This CDR3 reads CATGRGQGAAETQYF. The CDR3 nucleotides read TGTGCCACCGGGAGGGGACAGGGGGCTGCAGAGACCCAGTACTTC.

The V and J genes are TRBV7-6 and TRBJ2-5, with 8 bases fitting TRBD2. Unmatched junction bases numbered 5, after V lost 1 base and J lost 4 bases. The CDR3 runs to 15 residues. Germline loops: CDR1 SGHVS, CDR2 FNYEAQ. This chain's CDR3 is CASSLGRGGGETQYF. The CDR3 nucleotides are TGTGCCAGCAGCTTAGGTCGGGGGGGAGGAGAGACCCAGTACTTC.

This clone was seen a handful of times. This chain joins TRBV11-3 and TRBJ2-7; D remains unclear. Trimming left V 2 bases short and J 3 bases short, with 17 bases between. The V gene's germline CDR1 is SGHNT and CDR2 YENEEA. This CDR3 contains 16 residues. CDR3 amino acids: CASSLRPDTRLYEQYF. CDR3 nucleotide sequence: TGTGCCAGCAGCTTACGACCTGACACCCGCCTCTACGAGCAGTACTTC.

The rearrangement links TRBV7-2 to TRBJ2-1; D unclear. CDR1 and CDR2 from the germline V gene are SGHTA and FQGNSA. The V gene lost 3 bases and the J gene lost 10 bases, with 10 bases spanning the gap. This CDR3 spans 12 amino acids. CDR3 bases: TGTGCCAGCAGCTTGTATGGCCAAGAGCAGTTCTTC. Its translation is CASSLYGQEQFF.

The rearrangement uses TRBV2 and TRBJ2-3, with D unclear. V lost 1 base to trimming and J lost 1 base, with 6 bases between them. The CDR3 is made up of 14 amino acids. Germline CDR1 is SNHLY and CDR2 is FYNNEI. The CDR3 sequence: CASSEGQGTDTQYF. DNA for the CDR3: TGTGCCAGCAGTGAAGGGCAGGGCACAGATACGCAGTATTTT.

J is TRBJ1-5 and V is TRBV2; D possibly corresponds to TRBD1 (5 bases). Deletions cut 8 bases from V and 1 base from J, with 15 bases between. The CDR3 runs 15 residues. Germline V CDR1 and CDR2: SNHLY, FYNNEI. CDR3 nucleotides: TGTGCCAGCCGGGTGGGGCAGGTCAGCAATCAGCCCCAGCATTTT. This codes for CASRVGQVSNQPQHF. Based on the CDR3 plus reference TRBV2 and TRBJ1-5, the full variable domain is EPEVTQTPSHQVTQMGQEVILRCVPISNHLYFYWYRQILGQKVEFLVSFYNNEISEKSEIFDDQFSVERPDGSNFTLKIRSTKLEDSAMYFCASRVGQVSNQPQHFGDGTRLSIL.

In its sample, this clone was seen a few times. This chain joins TRBV7-3 and TRBJ2-7, with 7 nucleotides matching TRBD1. CDR3 length equals 13 residues. V trimming: 4 bases; J trimming: 1 base; junction bases outside the gene matches: 1. Looked up from germline, CDR1 is SGHTA and CDR2 is FQGTGA. This CDR3 is CASSSDRSYEQYF. DNA for the CDR3: TGTGCCAGCAGCTCGGACAGGTCCTACGAGCAGTACTTC.

This chain connects TRBV6-6 to TRBJ2-3, with TRBD2 matching over 7 bases. Germline V gene lookup returns CDR1 MNHNY and CDR2 SVGAGI (reference sequence). This CDR3 region has 12 residues. CDR3 region: CAGSGDTDTQYF. The CDR3 DNA reads TGTGCTGGCAGCGGGGACACAGATACGCAGTATTTT.

The chain has TRBV6-5 and TRBJ2-1; 10 nucleotides match TRBD1. Germline V gene data show CDR1 as MNHEY and CDR2 as SVGAGI. The CDR3 consists of 16 residues. After removal of 4 bases from V and 1 base from J, the junction contained 4 bases not matched to a gene. The CDR3 region is CASSSRDRGSYNEQFF. The CDR3 DNA reads as TGTGCCAGCAGTTCCCGGGACAGGGGTTCCTACAATGAGCAGTTCTTC.

The genes are TRBV5-1 and TRBJ1-1, with a tentative D call TRBD1 (6 bases). The CDR3 covers 11 residues. Trimming removed 4 bases at V and 6 bases at J, with 7 bases between. Germline CDR1 reads SGHRS; CDR2 reads YFSETQ. CDR3 coding DNA: TGCGCCAGCAGCAACAGGGCTGAAGCTTTCTTT. Translated: CASSNRAEAFF.

The chain is built from TRBV13 and TRBJ2-2; perhaps TRBD2 as D (5 bases). This CDR3 has 18 residues. Trimming pared 5 bases from V and 0 bases from J, leaving 19 bases between. Germline CDR1 and CDR2: PRHDT and FYEKMQ (reference sequence). The CDR3 sequence: CASSPTSLAVANTGELFF. The CDR3 bases are TGTGCCAGCAGCCCCACCTCCCTAGCCGTCGCGAACACCGGGGAGCTGTTTTTT.

This chain joins TRBV29-1 and TRBJ2-7; 8 bases map to TRBD2. Germline lookup yields CDR1 SQVTM and CDR2 ANQGSEA. The CDR3 totals 15 residues. The ends lost 5 bases at V and 4 bases at J; junction bases unmatched: 13. The CDR3 bases are TGCAGCGTTCGACGCCACGGGGGGGGTAGTTACGAGCAGTACTTC. It specifies CSVRRHGGGSYEQYF.